This is a list of T cell receptor beta chains from one sample in a study of CD8 T cells in ankylosing spondylitis. TCRdb reprocessed the 5' RACE reads via MiXCR and lists one record per CDR3 protein. The repertoire holds 220,000 or so distinct CDR3 sequences, with over 9.5% as singletons. Material: blood, either unsorted or a sorted T cell fraction (not recorded which). The receptors were gathered from a male donor with ankylosing spondylitis or in good health (not recorded which). CDR3s leave out the opening cysteine and the closing phenylalanine or tryptophan. Size is omitted from some rows. Given values are once, few, many or a class for expanded clones.

j_call: TRBJ1-1
v_call: TRBV12-3/TRBV12-4
clone_size: few
cdr3_aa: ASSLHLGTEAF

j_call: TRBJ2-5
v_call: TRBV7-8
clone_size: many
cdr3_aa: ASSTRPLAGFETQY

j_call: TRBJ1-3
v_call: TRBV11-1
clone_size: many
cdr3_aa: ASSSLVKQAAFGNTIY

j_call: TRBJ1-2
v_call: TRBV5-1
clone_size: many
cdr3_aa: ASSSRTAEGYT

j_call: TRBJ1-2
v_call: TRBV5-1
clone_size: few
cdr3_aa: ASSLEGAGGYT

j_call: TRBJ1-5
v_call: TRBV20-1
clone_size: many
cdr3_aa: SASTQPQH

j_call: TRBJ2-7
v_call: TRBV2
clone_size: NA
cdr3_aa: ASRDPQGVAYEQY

j_call: TRBJ2-7
v_call: TRBV30
clone_size: once
cdr3_aa: AGRNPIGTYEQY

j_call: TRBJ1-2
v_call: TRBV12-3/TRBV12-4
clone_size: NA
cdr3_aa: ASSLEIRGGYT

j_call: TRBJ2-2
v_call: TRBV2
clone_size: many
cdr3_aa: ASRKVSNTGELF

j_call: TRBJ2-2
v_call: TRBV5-5
clone_size: many
cdr3_aa: ASSRNPGGLGGELF

j_call: TRBJ2-3
v_call: TRBV5-6
clone_size: few
cdr3_aa: ASSLVTGTADTQY

j_call: TRBJ1-1
v_call: TRBV4-2
clone_size: NA
cdr3_aa: ASSQEDRQNKEAF

j_call: TRBJ1-5
v_call: TRBV10-3
clone_size: many
cdr3_aa: AIMEEAQH

j_call: TRBJ2-1
v_call: TRBV7-3
clone_size: many
cdr3_aa: ASSITGGNEQF

j_call: TRBJ2-1
v_call: TRBV7-2
clone_size: many
cdr3_aa: ASSWRRGGLGNEQF

j_call: TRBJ2-2
v_call: TRBV20-1
clone_size: few
cdr3_aa: SALLVGTGELF